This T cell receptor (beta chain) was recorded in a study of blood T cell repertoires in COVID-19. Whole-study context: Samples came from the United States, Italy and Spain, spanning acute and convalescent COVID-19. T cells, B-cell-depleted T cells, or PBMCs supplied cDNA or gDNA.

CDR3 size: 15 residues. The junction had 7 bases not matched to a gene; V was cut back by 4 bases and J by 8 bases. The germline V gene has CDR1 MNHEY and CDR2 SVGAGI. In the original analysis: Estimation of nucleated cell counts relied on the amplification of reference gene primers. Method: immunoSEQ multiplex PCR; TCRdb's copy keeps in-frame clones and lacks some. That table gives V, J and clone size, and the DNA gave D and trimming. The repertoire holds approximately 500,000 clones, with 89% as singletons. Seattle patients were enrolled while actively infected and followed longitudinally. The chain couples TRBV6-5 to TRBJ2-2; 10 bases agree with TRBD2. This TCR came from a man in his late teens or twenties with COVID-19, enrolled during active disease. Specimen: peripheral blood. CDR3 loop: CASSSSGSLFGELFF. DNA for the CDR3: TGTGCCAGCAGTTCTAGCGGGAGTTTGTTTGGGGAGCTGTTTTTT.